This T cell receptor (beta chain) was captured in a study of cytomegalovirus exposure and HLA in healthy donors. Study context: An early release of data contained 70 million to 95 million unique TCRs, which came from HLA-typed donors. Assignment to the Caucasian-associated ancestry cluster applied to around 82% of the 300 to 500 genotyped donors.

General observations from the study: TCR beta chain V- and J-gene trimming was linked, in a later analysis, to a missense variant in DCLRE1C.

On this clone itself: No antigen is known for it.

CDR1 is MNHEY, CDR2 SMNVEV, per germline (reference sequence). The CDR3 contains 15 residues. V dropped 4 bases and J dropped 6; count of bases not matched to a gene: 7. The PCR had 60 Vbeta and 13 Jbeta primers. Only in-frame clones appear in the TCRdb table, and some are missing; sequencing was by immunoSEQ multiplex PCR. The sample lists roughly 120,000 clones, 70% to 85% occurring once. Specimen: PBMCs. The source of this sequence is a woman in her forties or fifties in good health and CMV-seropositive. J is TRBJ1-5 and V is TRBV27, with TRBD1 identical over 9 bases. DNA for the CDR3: TGTGCCAGCAGTTGGACAGGGGTTATTGGTCAGCCCCAGCATTTT. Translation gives CASSWTGVIGQPQHF.